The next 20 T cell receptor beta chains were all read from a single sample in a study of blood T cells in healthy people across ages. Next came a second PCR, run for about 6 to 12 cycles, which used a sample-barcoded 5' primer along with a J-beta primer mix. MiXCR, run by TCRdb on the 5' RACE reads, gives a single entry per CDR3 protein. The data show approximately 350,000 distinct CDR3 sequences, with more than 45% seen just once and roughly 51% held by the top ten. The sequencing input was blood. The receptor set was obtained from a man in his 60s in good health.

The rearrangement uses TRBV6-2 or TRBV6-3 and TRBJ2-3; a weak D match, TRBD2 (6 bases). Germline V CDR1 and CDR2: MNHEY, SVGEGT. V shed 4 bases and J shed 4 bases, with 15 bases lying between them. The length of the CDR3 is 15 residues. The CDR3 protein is CASSSWGGVPDTQYF. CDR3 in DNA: TGTGCCAGCAGTTCGTGGGGCGGGGTACCAGATACGCAGTATTTT.

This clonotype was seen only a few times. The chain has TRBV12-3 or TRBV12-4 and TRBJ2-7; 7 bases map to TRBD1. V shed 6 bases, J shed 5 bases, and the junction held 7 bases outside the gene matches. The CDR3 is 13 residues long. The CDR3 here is CASSRDSQDEQYF. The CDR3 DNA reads TGTGCCAGCAGCCGGGACAGCCAGGACGAGCAGTACTTC.

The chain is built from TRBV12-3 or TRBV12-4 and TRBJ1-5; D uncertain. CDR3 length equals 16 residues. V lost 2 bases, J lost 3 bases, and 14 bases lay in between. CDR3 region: CASSLSGQTYNQPQHF. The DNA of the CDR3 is TGTGCCAGCAGTTTATCTGGGCAGACATACAATCAGCCCCAGCATTTT.

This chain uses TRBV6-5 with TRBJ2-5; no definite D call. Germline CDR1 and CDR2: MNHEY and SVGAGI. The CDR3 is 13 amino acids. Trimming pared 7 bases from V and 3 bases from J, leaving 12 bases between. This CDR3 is CASKSWVEETQYF. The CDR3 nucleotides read TGTGCCAGCAAATCGTGGGTGGAAGAGACCCAGTACTTC.

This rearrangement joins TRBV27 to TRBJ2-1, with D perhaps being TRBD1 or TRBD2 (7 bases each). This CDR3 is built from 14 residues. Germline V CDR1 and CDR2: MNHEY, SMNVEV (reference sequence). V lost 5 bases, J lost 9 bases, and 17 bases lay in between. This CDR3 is CASSPSPRGGEQFF. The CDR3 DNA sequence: TGTGCCAGCAGTCCTAGCCCCAGGGGGGGTGAGCAGTTCTTC.

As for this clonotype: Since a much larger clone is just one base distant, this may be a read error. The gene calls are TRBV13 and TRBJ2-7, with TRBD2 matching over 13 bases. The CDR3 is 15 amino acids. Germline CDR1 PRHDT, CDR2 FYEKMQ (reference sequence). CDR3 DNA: TGTGCCTGCAGCTGGCGGACTAGCGGGAGCTACGAGCAGTACTTC. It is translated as CACSWRTSGSYEQYF.

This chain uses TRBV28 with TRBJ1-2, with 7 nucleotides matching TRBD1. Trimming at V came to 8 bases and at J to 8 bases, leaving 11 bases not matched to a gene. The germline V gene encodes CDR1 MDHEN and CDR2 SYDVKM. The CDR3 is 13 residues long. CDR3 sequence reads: CASFAFRGNGYTF. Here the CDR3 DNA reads TGTGCCAGCTTTGCATTCAGGGGGAACGGCTACACCTTC.

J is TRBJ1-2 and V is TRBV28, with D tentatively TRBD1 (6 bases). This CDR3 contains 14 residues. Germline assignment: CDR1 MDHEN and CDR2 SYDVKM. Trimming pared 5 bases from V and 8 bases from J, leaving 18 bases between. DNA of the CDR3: TGTGCCAGCAGTCCGACCCCGGGGGCGCGGGGCTACACCTTC. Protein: CASSPTPGARGYTF.

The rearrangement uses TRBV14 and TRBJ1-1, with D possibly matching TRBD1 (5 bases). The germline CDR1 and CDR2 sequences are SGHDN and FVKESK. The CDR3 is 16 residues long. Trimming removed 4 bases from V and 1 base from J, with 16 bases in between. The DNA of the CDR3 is TGTGCCAGCAGCCGCCAGAGAACTCAGGGGAACACTGAAGCTTTCTTT. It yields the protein CASSRQRTQGNTEAFF.

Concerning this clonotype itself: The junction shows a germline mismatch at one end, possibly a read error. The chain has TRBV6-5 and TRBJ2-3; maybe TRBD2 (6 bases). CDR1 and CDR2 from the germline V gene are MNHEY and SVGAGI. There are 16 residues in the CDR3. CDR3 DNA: TGTGCCGGCAGTCCTGGGTACGAGCGGGGCACAGATACGCAGTATTTT. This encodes CAGSPGYERGTDTQYF.

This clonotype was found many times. CDR3 in amino acids: CASSPPLYEQYF. The CDR3, as DNA: TGTGCCAGCAGCCCCCCCCTCTACGAGCAGTACTTC. This sequence joins TRBV7-2 and TRBJ2-7, with no clear D. Germline V gene lookup returns CDR1 SGHTA and CDR2 FQGNSA. Trimming pared 5 bases from V and 3 bases from J, leaving 8 bases between. The CDR3 consists of 12 residues. The full variable domain, with the rest looked up from reference TRBV7-2 and TRBJ2-7, is GAGVSQSPSNKVTEKGKDVELRCDPISGHTALYWYRQSLGQGLEFLIYFQGNSAPDKSGLPSDRFSAERTGGSVSTLTIQRTQQEDSAVYLCASSPPLYEQYFGPGTRLTVT.

The CDR3 reads CASSLVSGSETQYF. The CDR3 nucleotides are TGTGCCAGCAGCTTAGTCTCAGGGAGTGAGACCCAGTACTTC. The V gene is TRBV7-9, the J gene TRBJ2-5, with D possibly called TRBD1 or TRBD2 (5 bases each). The V gene lost 1 base and the J gene lost 5 bases, with 11 bases spanning the gap. Germline V gives CDR1 SEHNR, CDR2 FQNEAQ (reference sequence). This CDR3 is built from 14 residues.

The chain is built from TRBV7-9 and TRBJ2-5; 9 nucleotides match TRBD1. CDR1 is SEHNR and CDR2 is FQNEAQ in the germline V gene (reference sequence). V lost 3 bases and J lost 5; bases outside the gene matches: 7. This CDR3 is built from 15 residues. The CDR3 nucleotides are TGTGCCAGCAGCTTCGGGACAGGGTACCCGGAGACCCAGTACTTC. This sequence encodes CASSFGTGYPETQYF.

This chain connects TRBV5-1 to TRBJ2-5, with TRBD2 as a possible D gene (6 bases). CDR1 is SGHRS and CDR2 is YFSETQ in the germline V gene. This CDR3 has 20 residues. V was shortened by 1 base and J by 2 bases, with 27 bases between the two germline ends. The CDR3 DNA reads TGCGCCAGCAGCTTGACCAAACTCCTGGGCGGACTTGGGGGGCAAGAGACCCAGTACTTC. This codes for CASSLTKLLGGLGGQETQYF.

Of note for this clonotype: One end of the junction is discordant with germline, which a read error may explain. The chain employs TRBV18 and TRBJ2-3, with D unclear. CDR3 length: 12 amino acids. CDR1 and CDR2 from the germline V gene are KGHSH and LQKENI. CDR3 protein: CASAPLSDTQYF. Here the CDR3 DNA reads TGTGCCAGCGCACCACTTTCAGATACGCAGTATTTT.

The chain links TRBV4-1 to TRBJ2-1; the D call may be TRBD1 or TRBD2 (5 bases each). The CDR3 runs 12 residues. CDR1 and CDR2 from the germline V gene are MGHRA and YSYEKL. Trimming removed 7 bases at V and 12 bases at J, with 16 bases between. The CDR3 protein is CASNNVGVSQFF. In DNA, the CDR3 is TGCGCCAGCAACAACGTGGGGGTATCGCAGTTCTTC.

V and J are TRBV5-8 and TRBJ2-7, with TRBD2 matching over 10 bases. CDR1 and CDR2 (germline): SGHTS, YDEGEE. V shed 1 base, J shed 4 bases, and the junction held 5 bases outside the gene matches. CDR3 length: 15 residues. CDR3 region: CASSLPRTSGYEQYF. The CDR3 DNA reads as TGTGCCAGCAGCTTGCCCCGGACTAGCGGATACGAGCAGTACTTC. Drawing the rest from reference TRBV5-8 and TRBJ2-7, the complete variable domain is EAGVTQSPTHLIKTRGQQATLRCSPISGHTSVYWYQQALGLGLQFLLWYDEGEERNRGNFPPRFSGRQFPNYSSELNVNALELEDSALYLCASSLPRTSGYEQYFGPGTRLTVT.

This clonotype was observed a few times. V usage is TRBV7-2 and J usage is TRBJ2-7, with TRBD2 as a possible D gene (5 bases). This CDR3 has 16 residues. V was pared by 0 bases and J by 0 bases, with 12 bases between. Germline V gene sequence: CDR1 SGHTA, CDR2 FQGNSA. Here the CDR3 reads CASSLAPGTSSYEQYF. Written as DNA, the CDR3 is TGTGCCAGCAGCTTAGCGCCGGGAACAAGCTCCTACGAGCAGTACTTC.

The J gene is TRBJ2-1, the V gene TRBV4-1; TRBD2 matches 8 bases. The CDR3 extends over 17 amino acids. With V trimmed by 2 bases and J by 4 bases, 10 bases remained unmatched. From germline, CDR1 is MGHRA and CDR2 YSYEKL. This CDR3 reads CASSQSDGRGAYNEQFF. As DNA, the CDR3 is TGCGCCAGCAGCCAATCGGATGGGCGGGGGGCTTACAATGAGCAGTTCTTC.

The CDR3 bases are TGTGCCAGCAGCTTACTCGGAGGGGAGGAGTACTTC. Its translation is CASSLLGGEEYF. V is TRBV7-8 and J is TRBJ2-7; weak D call: TRBD2 (6 bases). V lost 2 bases, J lost 11 bases, and 13 bases lay in between. Germline lookup yields CDR1 SGHVS and CDR2 FQNEAQ. This CDR3 comprises 12 residues.